This TCR beta chain was documented in a study of CD8+CD57+ T cells in acquired aplastic anemia. Turning to the study itself: DNA recovered from sorted CD4+ and CD8+ cells had a mean of approximately 3.5 ug.

Between the trimmed V and J ends, which lost 4 bases and 1 base, there was a span of 8 bases. CDR3 length equals 14 residues. CDR1 is MGHDK, CDR2 SYGVNS, per germline. Broader study findings: Levels of CD8+ Simpson's diversity were not significantly distinct in patients versus controls. Overlap between patients and controls comprised about 28 CD8+ CDR3 sequences.

For CDR3 and TCR beta VDJ profiling, genomic DNA was the template used. In TCRdb, the reads were re-called with MiXCR into one record per CDR3 protein. The table has some 140,000 distinct CDR3 sequences, roughly two fifths seen once. The sample holds many counts of this clonotype. Its specificity is not known. The sequence was collected from a human donor in good health, serving as a control. The specimen sequenced was sorted CD4+, CD8+, or CD8+CD57+ T cells (not recorded which) from PBMCs. The chain combines TRBV25-1 with TRBJ1-5; D gene uncertain. CDR3 nucleotide sequence: TGTGCCAGCAGTGGAGGTGCCAGCAATCAGCCCCAGCATTTT. Translation gives CASSGGASNQPQHF. Using reference TRBV25-1 and TRBJ1-5 for the parts outside the CDR3, the full variable domain is EADIYQTPRYLVIGTGKKITLECSQTMGHDKMYWYQQDPGMELHLIHYSYGVNSTEKGDLSSESTVSRIRTEHFPLTLESARPSHTSQYLCASSGGASNQPQHFGDGTRLSIL.